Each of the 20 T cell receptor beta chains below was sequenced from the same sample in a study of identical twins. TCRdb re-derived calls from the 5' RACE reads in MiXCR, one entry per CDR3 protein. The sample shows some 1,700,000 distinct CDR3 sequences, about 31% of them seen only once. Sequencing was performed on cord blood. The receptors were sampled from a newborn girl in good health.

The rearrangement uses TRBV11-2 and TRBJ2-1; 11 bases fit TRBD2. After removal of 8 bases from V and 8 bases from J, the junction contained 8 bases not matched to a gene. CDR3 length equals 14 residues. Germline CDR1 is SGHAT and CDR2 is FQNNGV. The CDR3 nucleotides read TGTGCCAGCGCTTTAGCGGGGGGGCCGCATGAGCAGTTCTTC. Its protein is CASALAGGPHEQFF.

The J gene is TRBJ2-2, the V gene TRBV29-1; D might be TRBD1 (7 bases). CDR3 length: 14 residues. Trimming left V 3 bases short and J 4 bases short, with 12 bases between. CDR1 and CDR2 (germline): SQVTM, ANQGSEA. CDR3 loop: CSVDRQGGTGELFF. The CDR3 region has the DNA TGCAGCGTTGACCGGCAGGGGGGCACCGGGGAGCTGTTTTTT.

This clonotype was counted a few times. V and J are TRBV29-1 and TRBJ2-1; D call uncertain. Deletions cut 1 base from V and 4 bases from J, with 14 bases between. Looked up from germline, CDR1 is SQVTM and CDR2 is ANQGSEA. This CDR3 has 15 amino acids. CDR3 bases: TGCAGCGTTGAAGTCATTTCGGGTCCTTACAATGAGCAGTTCTTC. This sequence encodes CSVEVISGPYNEQFF.

CDR3 loop: CAISELQGRGTEAFF. The CDR3, as DNA: TGTGCCATCAGTGAGCTACAGGGAAGGGGCACTGAAGCTTTCTTT. V usage is TRBV10-3 and J usage is TRBJ1-1, with D perhaps TRBD1 (6 bases). Trimming stripped 2 bases from V and 4 bases from J, with 14 bases between. CDR3 length: 15 residues. The germline V gene has CDR1 ENHRY and CDR2 SYGVKD.

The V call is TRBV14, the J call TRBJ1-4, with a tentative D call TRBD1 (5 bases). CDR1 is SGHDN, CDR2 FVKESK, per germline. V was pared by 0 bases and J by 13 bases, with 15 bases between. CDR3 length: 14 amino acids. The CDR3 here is CASSQDLEPGSLFF. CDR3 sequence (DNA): TGTGCCAGCAGCCAAGATCTAGAACCAGGGTCACTGTTTTTT.

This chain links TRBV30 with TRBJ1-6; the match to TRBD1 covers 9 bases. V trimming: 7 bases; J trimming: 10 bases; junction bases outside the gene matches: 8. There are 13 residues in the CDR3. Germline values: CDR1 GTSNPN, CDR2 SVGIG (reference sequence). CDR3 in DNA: TGTGCCTCGACGGGACAGGGTGGGTCACCCCTCCACTTT. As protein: CASTGQGGSPLHF.

This chain's CDR3 is CASSQLAYTGRLLYEQYF. The DNA of the CDR3 is TGTGCCAGCAGCCAATTAGCCTATACAGGGAGATTACTCTACGAGCAGTACTTC. This chain joins TRBV7-2 and TRBJ2-7; maybe TRBD1 (6 bases). This CDR3 contains 18 residues. Trimming stripped 5 bases from V and 3 bases from J, with 26 bases between. CDR1 is SGHTA and CDR2 is FQGNSA in the germline V gene.

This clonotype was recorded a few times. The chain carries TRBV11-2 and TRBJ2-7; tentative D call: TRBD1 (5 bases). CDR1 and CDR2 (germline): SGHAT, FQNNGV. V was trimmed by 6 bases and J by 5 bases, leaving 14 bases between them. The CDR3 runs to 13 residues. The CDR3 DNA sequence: TGTGCCAGCAGAAGACAGACTTCCGACGAGCAGTACTTC. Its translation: CASRRQTSDEQYF.

The CDR3 loop reads CASSEAKVEQYF. Written as DNA, the CDR3 is TGTGCCAGCAGTGAAGCTAAGGTCGAGCAGTACTTC. The chain recombines TRBV25-1 with TRBJ2-5; D uncertain. The DNA end lines up better with TRBJ2-7; the J call may be wrong. From germline, CDR1 is MGHDK and CDR2 SYGVNS. The CDR3 is made up of 12 amino acids.

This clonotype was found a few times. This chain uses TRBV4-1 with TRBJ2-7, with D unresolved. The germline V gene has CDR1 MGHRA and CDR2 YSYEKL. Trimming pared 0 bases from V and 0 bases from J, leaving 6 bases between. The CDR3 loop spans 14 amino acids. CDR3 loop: CASSQDTTSYEQYF. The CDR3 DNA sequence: TGCGCCAGCAGCCAAGATACCACCTCCTACGAGCAGTACTTC.

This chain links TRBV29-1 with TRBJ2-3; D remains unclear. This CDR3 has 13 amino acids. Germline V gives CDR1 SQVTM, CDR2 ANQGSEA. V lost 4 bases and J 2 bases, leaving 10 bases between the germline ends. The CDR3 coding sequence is TGCAGCGTTGCAGGAGACAACACAGATACGCAGTATTTT. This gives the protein CSVAGDNTDTQYF.

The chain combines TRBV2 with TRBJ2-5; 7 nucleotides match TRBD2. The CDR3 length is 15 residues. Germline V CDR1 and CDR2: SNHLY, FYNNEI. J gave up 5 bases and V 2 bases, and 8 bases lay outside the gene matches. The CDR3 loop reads CASSEMAGRAETQYF. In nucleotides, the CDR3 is TGTGCCAGCAGTGAAATGGCAGGGAGGGCGGAGACCCAGTACTTC.

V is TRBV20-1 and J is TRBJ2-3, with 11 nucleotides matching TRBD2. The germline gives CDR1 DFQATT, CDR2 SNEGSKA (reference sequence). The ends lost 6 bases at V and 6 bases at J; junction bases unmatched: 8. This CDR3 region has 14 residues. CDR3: CSAGAIAGGDTQYF. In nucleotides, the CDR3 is TGCAGTGCGGGAGCGATAGCGGGGGGGGATACGCAGTATTTT.

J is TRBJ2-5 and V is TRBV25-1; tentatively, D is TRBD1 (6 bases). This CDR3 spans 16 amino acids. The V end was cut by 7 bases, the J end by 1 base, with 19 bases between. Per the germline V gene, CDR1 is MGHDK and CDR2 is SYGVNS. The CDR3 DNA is TGTGCCAGCACCCGCCAAGGGGGAGATAGCCAAGAGACCCAGTACTTC. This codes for CASTRQGGDSQETQYF.

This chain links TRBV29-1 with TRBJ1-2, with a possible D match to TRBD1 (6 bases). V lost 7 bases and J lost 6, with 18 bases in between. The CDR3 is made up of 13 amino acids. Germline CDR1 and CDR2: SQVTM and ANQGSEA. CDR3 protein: CSAEGTKKDGYTF. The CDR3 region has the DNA TGCAGCGCCGAAGGGACAAAGAAGGATGGCTACACCTTC.

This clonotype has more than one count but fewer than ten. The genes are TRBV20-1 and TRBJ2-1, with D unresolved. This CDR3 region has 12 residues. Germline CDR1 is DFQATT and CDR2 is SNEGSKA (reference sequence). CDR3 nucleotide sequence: TGCACCCCCTTTGTATCCTACAATGAGCAGTTCTTC. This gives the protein CTPFVSYNEQFF.

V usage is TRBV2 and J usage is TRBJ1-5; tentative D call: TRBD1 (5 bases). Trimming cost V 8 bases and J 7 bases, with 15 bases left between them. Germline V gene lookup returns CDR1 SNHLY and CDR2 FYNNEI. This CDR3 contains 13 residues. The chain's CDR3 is CASGWGRYQPQHF. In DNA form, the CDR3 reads TGTGCCAGCGGATGGGGCAGGTACCAGCCCCAGCATTTT.

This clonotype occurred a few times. The DNA of the CDR3 is TGCAGTGCAAGACGGACAGGTCTCGGGTCACCCCTCCACTTT. This encodes CSARRTGLGSPLHF. V is TRBV20-1 and J is TRBJ1-6; 7 bases are shared with TRBD1. The length of the CDR3 is 14 residues. Germline V lookup: CDR1 DFQATT, CDR2 SNEGSKA (reference sequence). The trim removed 6 bases at V and 10 bases at J, leaving 12 bases unmatched.

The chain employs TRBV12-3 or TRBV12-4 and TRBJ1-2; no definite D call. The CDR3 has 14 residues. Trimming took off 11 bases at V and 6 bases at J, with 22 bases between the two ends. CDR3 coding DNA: TGTGCCGGCATGATTGACCGTTTTAATCATGGCTACACCTTC. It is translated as CAGMIDRFNHGYTF.

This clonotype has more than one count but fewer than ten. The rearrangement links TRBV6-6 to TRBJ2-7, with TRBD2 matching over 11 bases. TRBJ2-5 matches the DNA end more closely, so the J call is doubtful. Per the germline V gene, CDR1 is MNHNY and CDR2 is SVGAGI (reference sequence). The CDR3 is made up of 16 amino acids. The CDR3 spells CASSYSTGLAVETQYF. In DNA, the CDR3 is TGTGCCAGCAGTTACTCGACGGGACTAGCGGTGGAGACCCAGTACTTC.